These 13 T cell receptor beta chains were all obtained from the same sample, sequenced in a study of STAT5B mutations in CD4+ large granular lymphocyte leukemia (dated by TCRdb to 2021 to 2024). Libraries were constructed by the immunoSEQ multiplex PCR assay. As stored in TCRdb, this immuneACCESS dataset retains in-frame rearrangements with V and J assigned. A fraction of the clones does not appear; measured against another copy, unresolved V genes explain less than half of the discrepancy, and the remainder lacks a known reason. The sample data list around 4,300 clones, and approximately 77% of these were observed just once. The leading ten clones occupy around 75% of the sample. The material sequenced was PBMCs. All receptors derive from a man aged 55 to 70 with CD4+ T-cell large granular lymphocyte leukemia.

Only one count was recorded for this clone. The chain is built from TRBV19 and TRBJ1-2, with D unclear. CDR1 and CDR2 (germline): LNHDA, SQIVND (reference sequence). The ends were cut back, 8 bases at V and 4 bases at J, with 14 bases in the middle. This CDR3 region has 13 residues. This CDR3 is CASHSGMSYGYTF. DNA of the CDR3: TGTGCCAGTCACTCGGGGATGAGCTATGGCTACACCTTC.

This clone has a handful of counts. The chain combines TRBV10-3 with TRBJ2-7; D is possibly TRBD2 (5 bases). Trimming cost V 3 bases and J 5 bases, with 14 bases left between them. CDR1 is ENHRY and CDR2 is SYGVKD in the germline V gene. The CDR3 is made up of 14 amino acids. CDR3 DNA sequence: TGTGCCATCAGTGATTTCGAGGGCAGCCACGAGCAGTACTTC. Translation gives CAISDFEGSHEQYF.

The CDR3: CASSQGTAFNEKLFF. CDR3 in DNA: TGCGCCAGCAGCCAAGGGACAGCTTTTAATGAAAAACTGTTTTTT. The chain carries TRBV4-3 and TRBJ1-4, with a tentative D call TRBD1 (6 bases). Germline V gene lookup returns CDR1 LGHNA and CDR2 YSLEER. Trimming pared 1 base from V and 4 bases from J, leaving 10 bases between. The CDR3 consists of 15 residues.

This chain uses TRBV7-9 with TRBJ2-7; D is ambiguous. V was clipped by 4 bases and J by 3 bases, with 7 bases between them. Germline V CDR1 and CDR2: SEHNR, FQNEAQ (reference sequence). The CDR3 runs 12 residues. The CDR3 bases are TGTGCCAGCAGCTATGCCAACTACGAGCAGTACTTC. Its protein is CASSYANYEQYF. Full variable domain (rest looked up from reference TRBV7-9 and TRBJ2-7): DTGVSQNPRHKITKRGQNVTFRCDPISEHNRLYWYRQTLGQGPEFLTYFQNEAQLEKSRLLSDRFSAERPKGSFSTLEIQRTEQGDSAMYLCASSYANYEQYFGPGTRLTVT.

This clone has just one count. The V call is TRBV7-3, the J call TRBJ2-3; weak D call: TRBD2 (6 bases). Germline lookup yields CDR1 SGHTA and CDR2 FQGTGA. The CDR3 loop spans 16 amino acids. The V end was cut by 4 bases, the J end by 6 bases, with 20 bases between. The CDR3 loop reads CASSSGGTDRRDTQYF. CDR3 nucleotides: TGTGCCAGCAGCTCAGGCGGGACCGACCGTAGGGATACGCAGTATTTT.

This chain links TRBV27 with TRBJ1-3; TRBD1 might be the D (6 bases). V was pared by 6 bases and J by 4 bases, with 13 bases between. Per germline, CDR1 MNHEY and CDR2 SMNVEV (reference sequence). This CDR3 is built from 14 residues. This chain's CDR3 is CASSITGYGNTIYF. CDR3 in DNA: TGTGCCAGCAGCATAACAGGGTACGGAAACACCATATATTTT.

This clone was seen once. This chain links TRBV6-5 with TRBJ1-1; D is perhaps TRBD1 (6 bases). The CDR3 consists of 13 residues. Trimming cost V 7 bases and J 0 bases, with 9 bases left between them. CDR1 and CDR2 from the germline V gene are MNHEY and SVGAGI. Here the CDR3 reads CASNRALNTEAFF. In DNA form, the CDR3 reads TGTGCCAGCAACAGGGCGTTGAACACTGAAGCTTTCTTT.

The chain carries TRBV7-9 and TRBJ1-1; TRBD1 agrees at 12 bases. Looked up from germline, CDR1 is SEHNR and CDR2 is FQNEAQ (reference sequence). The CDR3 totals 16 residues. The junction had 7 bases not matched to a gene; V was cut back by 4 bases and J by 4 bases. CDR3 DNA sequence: TGTGCCAGCAGCTACGGGACAGGGGGCACGACCACTGAAGCTTTCTTT. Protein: CASSYGTGGTTTEAFF. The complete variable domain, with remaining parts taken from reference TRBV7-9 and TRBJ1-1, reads DTGVSQNPRHKITKRGQNVTFRCDPISEHNRLYWYRQTLGQGPEFLTYFQNEAQLEKSRLLSDRFSAERPKGSFSTLEIQRTEQGDSAMYLCASSYGTGGTTTEAFFGQGTRLTVV.

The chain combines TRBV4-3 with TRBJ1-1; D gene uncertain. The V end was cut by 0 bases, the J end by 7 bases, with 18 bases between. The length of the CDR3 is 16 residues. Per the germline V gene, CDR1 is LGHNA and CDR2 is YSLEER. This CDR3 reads CASSQDEDYQYHEAFF. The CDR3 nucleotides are TGCGCCAGCAGCCAAGATGAGGACTACCAATACCATGAAGCTTTCTTT.

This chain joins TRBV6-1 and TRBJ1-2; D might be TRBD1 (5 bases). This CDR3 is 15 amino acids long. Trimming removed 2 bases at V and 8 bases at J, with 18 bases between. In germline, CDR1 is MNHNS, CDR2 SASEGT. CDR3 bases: TGTGCCAGCAGTGAATTATCGGCAGGGTGGGGCGGCTACACCTTC. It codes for CASSELSAGWGGYTF.

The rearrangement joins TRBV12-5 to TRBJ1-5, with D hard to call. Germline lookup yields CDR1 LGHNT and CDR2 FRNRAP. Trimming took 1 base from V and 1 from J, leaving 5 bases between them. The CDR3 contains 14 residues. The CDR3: CASGLGMSNQPQHF. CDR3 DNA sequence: TGTGCTAGTGGTTTGGGGATGAGCAATCAGCCCCAGCATTTT.

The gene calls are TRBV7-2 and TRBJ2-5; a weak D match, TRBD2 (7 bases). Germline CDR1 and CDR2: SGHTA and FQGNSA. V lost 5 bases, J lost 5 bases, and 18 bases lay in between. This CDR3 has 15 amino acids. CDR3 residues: CASSLIGGAHETQYF. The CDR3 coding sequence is TGTGCCAGCAGCCTTATAGGGGGGGCTCACGAGACCCAGTACTTC. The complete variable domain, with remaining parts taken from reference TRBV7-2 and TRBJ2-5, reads GAGVSQSPSNKVTEKGKDVELRCDPISGHTALYWYRQSLGQGLEFLIYFQGNSAPDKSGLPSDRFSAERTGGSVSTLTIQRTQQEDSAVYLCASSLIGGAHETQYFGPGTRLLVL.

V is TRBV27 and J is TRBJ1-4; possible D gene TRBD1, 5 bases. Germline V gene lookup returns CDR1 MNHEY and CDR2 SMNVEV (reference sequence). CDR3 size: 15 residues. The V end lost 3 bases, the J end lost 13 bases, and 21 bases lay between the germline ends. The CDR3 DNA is TGTGCCAGCAGTTTGGGACCGGAGGGATCGTGGCCACTGTTTTTT. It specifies CASSLGPEGSWPLFF.